One and the same sample provided the 3 T cell receptor beta chains below, sequenced in a study of shared clonotypes between healthy human individuals. Libraries were prepared by immunoSEQ multiplex PCR; TCRdb keeps only in-frame clonotypes and omits some of them. There are over a million clones in the sample; approximately 97% occur only once, and roughly 1.2% lies in the top ten. The sequenced sample consisted of naive CD4+ T cells sorted from blood. Described subset: CD45RA+ positively selected. These receptors came from a man aged 25-40 years in good health.

This chain connects TRBV2 to TRBJ2-2; 9 positions match TRBD1. This CDR3 is 15 amino acids long. The V gene's germline CDR1 is SNHLY and CDR2 FYNNEI. J lost 7 bases, V lost 5 bases, and 8 bases had no gene match. In DNA, the CDR3 is TGTGCCAGCAGTAGGGACAGGGCGTGGGTCGGGGAGCTGTTTTTT. Protein: CASSRDRAWVGELFF.

The rearrangement joins TRBV7-9 to TRBJ2-5, with 14 bases matching TRBD2. CDR1 is SEHNR, CDR2 FQNEAQ, per germline (reference sequence). Trimming removed 4 bases from V and 2 bases from J; junction bases left unmatched: 12. The CDR3 is 19 amino acids. Here the CDR3 reads CASSSEAGTSGSTQETQYF. CDR3 coding DNA: TGTGCCAGCAGCTCAGAGGCCGGGACTAGCGGGAGCACGCAAGAGACCCAGTACTTC.

DNA for the CDR3: TGTGCCAGCAGCCCCCCCCCGACAGGAGGCACCCAGGATGGCTACACCTTC. It yields the protein CASSPPPTGGTQDGYTF. The chain recombines TRBV7-2 with TRBJ1-2, with D possibly matching TRBD1 (6 bases). The germline V gene has CDR1 SGHTA and CDR2 FQGNSA. This CDR3 has 17 residues. V was clipped by 5 bases and J by 6 bases, with 25 bases between them.